The sequence of this T cell receptor (beta chain) was determined in a study of blood T cell repertoires in COVID-19. Profiling relied on immunoSEQ multiplex PCR, and the TCRdb table lists in-frame clones only, not all of them. The sample contains some 400,000 clones, over 75% of which appear only once. The germline V and J ends were trimmed by 2 bases and 4 bases, with 14 bases remaining between them. The CDR3 sequence is 16 residues long. Germline loops: CDR1 SGHVS, CDR2 FQNEAQ. The rearrangement links TRBV7-8 to TRBJ2-2; D is possibly TRBD1 (6 bases). The receptor comes from a man aged 25-45 years who had recovered from COVID-19. The specimen was PBMCs or T cells enriched from blood (not recorded which). The CDR3 spells CASSLTGKKGTGELFF. CDR3 in DNA: TGTGCCAGCAGCTTAACAGGGAAAAAGGGCACCGGGGAGCTGTTTTTT. Based on the CDR3 plus reference TRBV7-8 and TRBJ2-2, the full variable domain is GAGVSQSPRYKVAKRGQDVALRCDPISGHVSLFWYQQALGQGPEFLTYFQNEAQLDKSGLPSDRFFAERPEGSVSTLKIQRTQQEDSAVYLCASSLTGKKGTGELFFGEGSRLTVL.